These 8 T cell receptor beta chains share one sample of origin, sequenced in a study of OX40 agonist ivuxolimab in advanced cancers. Sequencing used immunoSEQ multiplex PCR; TCRdb keeps in-frame clones, though not all of them. The sample records over 60,000 clones, around 84% being singletons. Sequenced here: CD4+ or CD8+ T cells sorted from blood, sampled in a trial of the OX40 agonist ivuxolimab. The receptors shown here come from an adult with an advanced solid tumor such as melanoma, head and neck, liver or kidney cancer.

This clone was seen only a few times. V and J are TRBV7-6 and TRBJ2-2, with D unclear. From germline, CDR1 is SGHVS and CDR2 FNYEAQ. The CDR3 loop spans 12 amino acids. Deletions cut 5 bases from V and 10 bases from J, with 11 bases between. For the CDR3, the DNA is TGTGCCAGCAGCCCCGACCTACAGGAGCTGTTTTTT. Translation: CASSPDLQELFF. The entire variable domain, with the rest obtained from reference TRBV7-6 and TRBJ2-2, is as follows: GAGVSQSPRYKVTKRGQDVALRCDPISGHVSLYWYRQALGQGPEFLTYFNYEAQQDKSGLPNDRFSAERPEGSISTLTIQRTEQRDSAMYRCASSPDLQELFFGEGSRLTVL.

This CDR3 is CASSLTILYEQYF. Written as DNA, the CDR3 is TGTGCCAGCAGCCTGACGATCTTGTACGAGCAGTACTTC. The chain is built from TRBV2 and TRBJ2-7; D uncertain. The CDR3 sequence is 13 residues long. The V end lost 6 bases, the J end lost 4 bases, and 13 bases lay between the germline ends. Germline V lookup: CDR1 SNHLY, CDR2 FYNNEI. The complete variable domain, with remaining parts taken from reference TRBV2 and TRBJ2-7, reads EPEVTQTPSHQVTQMGQEVILRCVPISNHLYFYWYRQILGQKVEFLVSFYNNEISEKSEIFDDQFSVERPDGSNFTLKIRSTKLEDSAMYFCASSLTILYEQYFGPGTRLTVT.

This clone was counted a few times. The chain is built from TRBV6-6 and TRBJ2-5; TRBD1 or TRBD2 may be the D gene (6 bases each). The germline V gene has CDR1 MNHNY and CDR2 SVGAGI (reference sequence). The CDR3 sequence is 15 residues long. The germline V and J ends were trimmed by 3 bases and 2 bases, with 13 bases remaining between them. DNA of the CDR3: TGTGCCAGCAGTTATATTGGGGGGCCTCAAGAGACCCAGTACTTC. Encoded protein: CASSYIGGPQETQYF.

In its sample, this clone was seen once. This chain joins TRBV5-4 and TRBJ2-3; the match to TRBD1 covers 7 bases. V lost 4 bases to trimming and J lost 3 bases; unmatched junction nucleotides: 5. This CDR3 contains 14 residues. Looked up from germline, CDR1 is SGHNT and CDR2 is YYREEE (reference sequence). The CDR3 protein is CASSRDRATDTQYF. CDR3 DNA: TGTGCCAGCAGCCGCGACAGGGCAACAGATACGCAGTATTTT.

The V call is TRBV21-1, the J call TRBJ1-2. TRBV21-1 is an annotated pseudogene. The CDR3 runs 15 residues. DNA for the CDR3: TGTGCCAGCAGCAAAGTTTGGGGGGCGGTTTACGGCTACACCTTC. Amino acid sequence: CASSKVWGAVYGYTF.

This sequence joins TRBV25-1 and TRBJ2-1, with unresolved D. From germline, CDR1 is MGHDK and CDR2 SYGVNS. This CDR3 region has 13 residues. The V and J ends lost 8 bases and 3 bases respectively, with 11 bases between them. The CDR3 sequence is CASFRRRYNEQFF. The CDR3 bases are TGTGCCAGCTTCCGAAGGCGCTACAATGAGCAGTTCTTC.

This clone appeared a few times. The V gene is TRBV10-3, the J gene TRBJ2-1; 8 positions match TRBD2. Germline trimming cut 10 bases from V and 6 bases from J; bases unmatched to any gene: 8. CDR3 length equals 13 residues. In germline, CDR1 is ENHRY, CDR2 SYGVKD. The CDR3 region has the DNA TGTGCCACCGTACCCGGGACTAGCAATGAGCAGTTCTTC. As protein: CATVPGTSNEQFF.

The chain links TRBV6-5 to TRBJ2-7; the D gene is possibly TRBD2 (5 bases). The CDR3 has 15 amino acids. Germline CDR1 MNHEY, CDR2 SVGAGI. Trimming left V 6 bases short and J 2 bases short, with 17 bases between. The CDR3 DNA reads TGTGCCAGCAGGCCCCGGAATTTAGCGACCTACGAGCAGTACTTC. As protein: CASRPRNLATYEQYF.